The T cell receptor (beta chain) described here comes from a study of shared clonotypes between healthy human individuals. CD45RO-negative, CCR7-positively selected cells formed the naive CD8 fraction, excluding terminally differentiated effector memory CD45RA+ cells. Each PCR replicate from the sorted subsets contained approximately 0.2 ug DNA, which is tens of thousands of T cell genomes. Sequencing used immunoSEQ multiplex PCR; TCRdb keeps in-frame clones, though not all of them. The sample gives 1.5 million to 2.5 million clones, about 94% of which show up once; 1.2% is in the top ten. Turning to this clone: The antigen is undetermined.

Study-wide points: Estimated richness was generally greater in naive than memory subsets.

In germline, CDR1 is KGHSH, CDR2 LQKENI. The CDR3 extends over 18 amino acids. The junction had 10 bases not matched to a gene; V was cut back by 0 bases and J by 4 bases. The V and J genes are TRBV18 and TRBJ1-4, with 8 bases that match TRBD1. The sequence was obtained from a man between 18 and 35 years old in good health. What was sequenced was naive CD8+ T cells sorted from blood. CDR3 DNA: TGTGCCAGCTCACCACCGCGCGGGACAGGCGCTAGTAATGAAAAACTGTTTTTT. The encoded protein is CASSPPRGTGASNEKLFF. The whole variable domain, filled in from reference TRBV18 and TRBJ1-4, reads NAGVMQNPRHLVRRRGQEARLRCSPMKGHSHVYWYRQLPEEGLKFMVYLQKENIIDESGMPKERFSAEFPKEGPSILRIQQVVRGDSAAYFCASSPPRGTGASNEKLFFGSGTQLSVL.